These 10 T cell receptor beta chains originate from one sample sequenced in a study of T cell repertoires in aging, cancer and after chemotherapy. Multiplex touch-down PCR with TRB-A/B primers amplified rearranged V-D-J TRB sequences. TCRdb reprocessed the multiplex PCR reads via MiXCR and lists one record per CDR3 protein. This table has about 12,000 distinct CDR3 sequences, over 25% appearing once. The template was genomic DNA from peripheral blood, not RNA. The specimen sequenced was blood. Every receptor here comes from a human donor in good health.

This clonotype is labeled medium-sized. This sequence joins TRBV19 and TRBJ2-1; D is perhaps TRBD2 (5 bases). Germline assignment: CDR1 LNHDA and CDR2 SQIVND (reference sequence). V dropped 7 bases and J dropped 3 bases, with 7 bases sitting between them. This CDR3 comprises 12 residues. The CDR3 region has the DNA TGTGCCAGTACCGGGGACTACAATGAGCAGTTCTTC. Translating it yields CASTGDYNEQFF.

This clonotype was seen a handful of times. The chain carries TRBV14 and TRBJ1-2; D is ambiguous. V gave up 0 bases and J gave up 8 bases, with 13 bases separating them. The germline V gene has CDR1 SGHDN and CDR2 FVKESK. The CDR3 loop spans 14 amino acids. This CDR3 is CASSQDTLGLGYTF. CDR3 nucleotides: TGTGCCAGCAGCCAAGATACCCTGGGTTTAGGCTACACCTTC.

This clonotype is termed medium-sized. The V call is TRBV6-1, the J call TRBJ2-5, with 12 nucleotides matching TRBD2. Per the germline V gene, CDR1 is MNHNS and CDR2 is SASEGT. The CDR3 has 15 residues. V dropped 2 bases and J dropped 2; count of bases not matched to a gene: 0. The CDR3 DNA follows: TGTGCCAGCAGTGAACTAGCGGGGGGGCAAGAGACCCAGTACTTC. This gives the protein CASSELAGGQETQYF.

This clonotype is medium-sized within its sample. The V call is TRBV19, the J call TRBJ2-7; D ambiguous. The length of the CDR3 is 15 residues. Trimming took off 1 base at V and 2 bases at J, with 12 bases between the two ends. Germline V CDR1 and CDR2: LNHDA, SQIVND (reference sequence). CDR3 region: CASSIGQAFTYEQYF. CDR3 bases: TGTGCCAGTAGTATAGGGCAGGCATTTACCTACGAGCAGTACTTC.

On this clonotype itself: A read error may be the cause here, since a much bigger clone is one base away. The chain recombines TRBV11-1 with TRBJ2-2, with D possibly matching TRBD1 (6 bases). Germline assignment: CDR1 SGHAT and CDR2 FQDESV (reference sequence). V lost 5 bases and J lost 1, with 11 bases in between. CDR3 length equals 15 residues. This CDR3 reads CASSEGHQNTGELFF. The CDR3 nucleotides are TGTGCCAGCAGCGAGGGACACCAGAACACCGGGGAGCTGTTTTTT.

This clonotype was detected only once. This rearrangement joins TRBV4-1 to TRBJ2-2, with D unresolved. The CDR3 consists of 15 residues. Germline V lookup: CDR1 MGHRA, CDR2 YSYEKL. Trimming removed 0 bases from V and 4 bases from J, with 9 bases in between. The CDR3 sequence is CASSQDRTLTGELFF. In DNA, the CDR3 is TGCGCCAGCAGCCAAGATCGGACCCTCACCGGGGAGCTGTTTTTT.

The chain is built from TRBV4-2 and TRBJ2-2; 11 bases agree with TRBD1. The junction had 7 bases not matched to a gene; V was cut back by 5 bases and J by 2 bases. Germline CDR1 and CDR2: LGHNA and YNFKEQ. CDR3 size: 17 residues. CDR3 amino acids: CASSDLDRGRNTGELFF. In DNA, the CDR3 is TGTGCCAGCAGCGATCTGGACAGGGGGCGCAACACCGGGGAGCTGTTTTTT.

V and J are TRBV20-1 and TRBJ1-1, with D tentatively TRBD1 (5 bases). CDR1 is DFQATT and CDR2 is SNEGSKA in the germline V gene (reference sequence). With 1 base removed from V and 1 base from J, the gap between germline ends came to 16 bases. CDR3 length: 16 residues. The CDR3 nucleotides are TGCAGTGCTAGAGGGGGCAGGTCTGGACCGAACACTGAAGCTTTCTTT. Amino acids: CSARGGRSGPNTEAFF.

This chain uses TRBV5-1 with TRBJ2-3; TRBD1 matches at 8 bases. The length of the CDR3 is 15 residues. V gave up 4 bases and J gave up 3 bases; unmatched junction bases: 7. The germline V gene encodes CDR1 SGHRS and CDR2 YFSETQ. The CDR3 is CASSPLTGDTDTQYF. The CDR3 DNA reads TGCGCCAGCAGCCCCCTGACAGGGGATACAGATACGCAGTATTTT.

This chain links TRBV5-1 with TRBJ2-3; weak D call: TRBD1 (6 bases). Deletions cut 0 bases from V and 5 bases from J, with 13 bases between. Germline loops: CDR1 SGHRS, CDR2 YFSETQ. The CDR3 has 15 residues. The CDR3 sequence is CASSLALEQGDTQYF. The DNA of the CDR3 is TGCGCCAGCAGCTTGGCCCTGGAACAGGGAGATACGCAGTATTTT.